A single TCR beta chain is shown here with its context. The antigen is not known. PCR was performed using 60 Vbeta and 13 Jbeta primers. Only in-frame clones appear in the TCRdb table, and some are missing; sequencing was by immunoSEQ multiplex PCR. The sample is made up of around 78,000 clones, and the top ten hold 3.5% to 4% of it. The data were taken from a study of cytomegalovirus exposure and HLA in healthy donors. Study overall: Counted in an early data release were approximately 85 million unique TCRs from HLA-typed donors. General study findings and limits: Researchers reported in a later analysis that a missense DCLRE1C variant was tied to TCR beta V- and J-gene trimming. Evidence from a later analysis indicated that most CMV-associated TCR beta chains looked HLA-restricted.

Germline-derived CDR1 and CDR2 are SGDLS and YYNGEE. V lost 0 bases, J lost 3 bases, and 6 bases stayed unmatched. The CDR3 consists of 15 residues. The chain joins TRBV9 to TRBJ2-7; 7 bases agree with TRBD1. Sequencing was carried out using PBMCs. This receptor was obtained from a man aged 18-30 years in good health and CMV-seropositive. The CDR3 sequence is CASSVGQGPYYEQYF. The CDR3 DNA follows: TGTGCCAGCAGCGTAGGACAGGGCCCGTACTACGAGCAGTACTTC.